The entry below describes one TCR beta chain. What this receptor recognizes is not known. Per-base quality was not reported, and no clone a single base away is much larger than it. The sample comes from a study of cytomegalovirus exposure and HLA in healthy donors (dated by TCRdb to 2016 to 2017). In terms of the full investigation: An earlier analysis of approximately 640 of the donors reported more than 250 Gb of sequence data and roughly 110 million unique TCR beta sequences from about 200 million T cells. Approximately 310 gigabases of sequencing data and 80 million or so unique TCR sequences were included in an early release covering 500 to 750 HLA-typed donors. Of the 300 to 500 genotyped donors, over 80% were placed in the genetic ancestry cluster associated with self-reported Caucasian donors. The study was designed to test whether signatures of past pathogen exposure could be identified by cataloging public T cell receptors. The study profiled the T cell repertoires of about 720 subjects by immunosequencing and related them to cytomegalovirus serostatus. Along with the approximately 670-subject first cohort, a separate validation cohort of over a hundred different subjects was used. To predict cytomegalovirus infection status, the study brought together high-throughput TCR immunosequencing, statistical association of individual TCRs with disease status, and machine learning. In a later analysis, previously published TCR beta repertoires from 500 to 750 donors were re-analyzed and high-resolution HLA genotyping was added so that TCR occurrence patterns could be studied. Rather than using new phenotypic data, the later analysis identified candidate immune exposures from TCR beta sequences and from how often those sequences occurred across donors. An earlier analysis of 587 of the donors used high-throughput TCR beta sequencing to judge whether each TCR beta V gene segment behaved as functional or pseudogenic. Alongside the repertoire data, information on donor age, sex, ethnicity and CMV serostatus was compiled. In a later genetic analysis, genome-wide SNP genotypes for about three fifths of the 666 donors were used, and that subset was treated as a discovery cohort. Every discovery cohort repertoire had been produced on one sequencing platform. HLA typing included class I and class II loci at four-digit resolution. The number of typed donors differed by locus: roughly 629-640 for A, B, C, DRB1 and DQB1; some 540 for DQA1; roughly 600 for DPA1; and about 470 for DPB1. Roughly 5 DR-DQ haplotypes were handled as single units for association and clustering, since linkage in the cohort was strong. Among about 400 genotyped donors of the cohort, an average of approximately 220,000 unique TCR beta nucleotide sequences was sequenced per donor, of which about 19% were non-productive. Study-level results and caveats: Linkage disequilibrium might explain the correlated functional status among segregating V segments, but an unknown experimental factor could not be excluded. The cohort was sequenced for TCR beta chains only, and without alpha or paired-chain data the features that could be detected were limited. A group of highly shared sequence variants was considered likely to be a technical artifact of the sequencing pipeline. Assigning TCR associations to individual alleles was difficult when HLA alleles, especially DR and DQ, strongly co-occurred. Because the 87-base-pair reads could not distinguish some IMGT-functional V segments, including TRBV6-2 and TRBV6-3, those segments were excluded. Because HLA typing was missing for some donors at each locus, association tests included only the typed subset. A later analysis found that HLA-associated TCR beta chains were more clonally expanded and had lower generation probabilities than equally common non-associated chains. Because counts were too low, some 16 rarely observed V segments, including chromosome 9 orphons, were excluded from the earlier analysis of 500 to 700 of the donors. A later genetic analysis associated a missense DCLRE1C variant with V-gene and J-gene trimming of TCR beta chains, and an independent cohort replicated the association. A later analysis associated about 17,000 TCR beta sequences with specific HLA alleles at a false discovery rate of 0.05. Most TCR sequences were seen in very few donors, while some public TCRs were found in many individuals. An earlier analysis of around 500 of the donors showed that most TCR beta V segments appeared in productive rearrangements either about 90% or about 30% of the time, which broadly matched IMGT annotations. In vitro tests confirmed that three of the cytomegalovirus-associated TCR beta chains recognize cytomegalovirus antigens. In a later analysis, most CMV-associated TCR beta chains were found to appear HLA-restricted, with HLA associations seemingly driven largely by CMV exposure. The presence/absence analyses assumed that sequencing depth was roughly uniform across donors, and that assumption may not be true. According to the authors, the approach could potentially be generalized to other disease states and immunological phenotypes. According to a later analysis, TCR association rates differed among HLA loci, with DRB1 alleles showing the most associated TCRs and HLA-C alleles showing the fewest. A further reported finding was that TCR beta sequences accurately predicted the HLA-A and HLA-B alleles for most subjects in the first cohort. For the cohort, immune exposure information was limited to CMV serostatus. In both the original and validation cohorts, the classifier was reported to diagnose cytomegalovirus status with high specificity and sensitivity. The study gave a list of more than 150 TCR beta chains associated with cytomegalovirus. According to a later analysis, parvovirus B19, influenza, CMV and Epstein-Barr virus appeared linked to several top co-occurrence clusters. According to a later genetic analysis, donors in an Asian-associated ancestry cluster had fewer N-insertions in productive TCRs than the approximately 630-donor mean.

The CDR3, cysteine through phenylalanine, is 13 amino acids long. The CDR3 DNA has 39 bases and is translated from base 1. V is cut back by 4 bases and J by 6 bases, with 4 bases in the junction unmatched. CDR1 and CDR2, per the germline V gene, are SNHLY and FYNNEI. Receptor libraries were prepared by the immunoSEQ multiplex PCR assay. A mixture of 60 forward primers for TCR Vbeta segments and 13 reverse primers for TCR Jbeta segments was used in the multiplex PCR. Amplification of the CDR3 region of rearranged TCR beta genes was performed with a multiplex PCR assay on genomic DNA. The amplified TCR beta libraries were sequenced on the Illumina HiSeq System as 87-base-pair reads. The paper's data handling went like this. In a later analysis, tens of millions of unique TCR beta chains were counted across the 500 to 850 repertoires, and roughly 9.9 million of these chains were shared by at least two donors. Raw reads were error-corrected and collapsed into unique sequences by a nearest-neighbor algorithm in which closely related sequences were merged to remove PCR and sequencing errors. Alignment of CDR3 sequences to IMGT reference sequences was used to assign V, D and J gene segments. For a sequence to be retained, a match of at least six nucleotides to both a V gene segment and a J gene segment was required. Rearrangements were called productive when the CDR3 lacked stop codons and stayed in frame with V and J; all others were non-productive. Following IMGT convention, CDR3 was defined as the stretch from the second conserved V-encoded cysteine up to the conserved J-encoded phenylalanine. In an earlier analysis of more than 550 of the donors, sequences lacking an unambiguous match to a single V gene segment were excluded. An earlier analysis of over 450 of the donors classified V segments as functional when productive rearrangements were above 56.7% and as segregating when the standard deviation between donors was above 5%. To diagnose cytomegalovirus status from the catalog of TCR beta chain sequences, a statistical classification framework was built. In a later analysis, TCR nucleotide sequences were compared against IMGT/GENE-DB human TR gene sequences so that V and J genes could be assigned. In a later analysis, CDR3 sequences and most-parsimonious VDJ recombination scenarios were assigned using the TCRdist pipeline. In a later analysis, each TCR beta chain was defined by its CDR3 amino acid sequence together with its V-gene family, and reads without a unique V-gene family were excluded. In a later analysis, 450 to 600 highly shared, low-generation-probability nucleotide sequences were removed to address suspected cross-contamination and a sequencing artifact. In a later analysis, a clonal expansion index for each public chain was calculated from normalized within-repertoire ranks of inferred template counts. A later analysis computed generation probabilities with a VDJ recombination model fitted to out-of-frame rearrangements, and checked the results against IGoR. In a later analysis, TCR-TCR, TCR-HLA and TCR-CMV co-occurrence was scored with hypergeometric tests, and a repertoire-size bias correction was applied to TCR pairs. To estimate false discovery rates, a later analysis permuted the HLA or CMV assignments 20 times. In a later analysis, co-occurring TCRs were grouped using DBSCAN, with TCRdist sequence similarity added in when clustering inside HLA-allele-positive subsets. Repertoires with fewer than 30,000 or more than 120,000 public chains, plus five repertoires with anomalous nucleotide sharing, were excluded from co-occurrence clustering. Entries here come from immuneACCESS through TCRdb and include only in-frame sequences with V and J called. Some clones fail to appear in such tables; in the studies checked, an unresolved V gene covers under half of the shortfall, and the cause of the remainder is unknown. That table furnishes V, J and clone size, whereas the DNA furnished D and trimming. Counted in this sample were about 120,000 clones; about 83% of them appeared once. Around 3% of the sample lies in the top ten.

The cohort consisted of 666 healthy bone marrow donors. At the time of sampling, all cohort members were nominally healthy, though unrecorded immune exposures were likely present. The donor was CMV seropositive and belonged to the group of 250 to 300 seropositive cohort members. A peripheral blood sample was collected from each donor, and TCR beta sequencing was performed on peripheral blood mononuclear cells. Genomic DNA extraction from the blood cell samples was performed with the Qiagen DNeasy Blood Extraction Kit. The sequence links TRBV2 to TRBJ2-7, and TRBD1 aligns with 9 junction nucleotides. The specimen sequenced was PBMCs. The TCR originated in a woman aged 40 to 50 in good health and CMV-seropositive. The bases read TGTGCCAGCAGTGGGACAGGGGTCGGCGAGCAGTACTTC. Its product reads: CASSGTGVGEQYF.